This T cell receptor (beta chain) originates from a study of blood T cell repertoires in COVID-19. Study background: Collection of acute and convalescent COVID-19 samples took place in the United States, Italy and Spain.

This clone is a singleton in its sample. Methods used by the authors: Scientists estimated how many nucleated cells there were by amplifying reference gene primers. The assay was immunoSEQ multiplex PCR, and TCRdb's table has in-frame clones only and misses some. Clone size and the V and J calls come from that table; the DNA yielded D and trimming. The sample records roughly 14,000 clones, roughly 84% being singletons. The junction had 1 base not matched to a gene; V was cut back by 3 bases and J by 2 bases. This CDR3 is built from 15 residues. The germline CDR1 and CDR2 sequences are SEHNR and FQNEAQ (reference sequence).

This clonotype was sampled from a man aged 35 to 55 with active or convalescent COVID-19. The rearrangement uses TRBV7-9 and TRBJ1-5, with 10 bases identical to TRBD1. Specimen: peripheral blood. The CDR3 DNA is TGTGCCAGCAGCTTTGGGACAGGGGGCAATCAGCCCCAGCATTTT. Translating it yields CASSFGTGGNQPQHF.